Reported below is one T cell receptor beta chain. The antigen is undetermined. These data come from a study of cytomegalovirus exposure and HLA in healthy donors. This CDR3 contains 12 residues. Trimming cost V 10 bases and J 4 bases, with 10 bases left between them. CDR1 is SEHNR and CDR2 is FQNEAQ in the germline V gene (reference sequence). General study results and limits: Of the V segments, some could not be distinguished, including TRBV6-2 and TRBV6-3, and were excluded. CMV antigen specificity was confirmed in vitro for a few CMV-associated chains.

Use of 60 Vbeta and 13 Jbeta primers characterized the PCR. The table came from immunoSEQ multiplex PCR; TCRdb's copy has only in-frame clones and leaves some out. The sample yields tens of thousands of clones, 50% to 75% seen once. The sample comprised PBMCs. The V gene is TRBV7-9, the J gene TRBJ2-2, with TRBD2 as a possible D gene (6 bases). This TCR came from a man younger than 40 in good health and CMV-seronegative. CDR3 sequence (DNA): TGTGCCACATCAGCGGGCACCGGGGAGCTGTTTTTT. Encoded protein: CATSAGTGELFF. Variable domain in full (rest from reference TRBV7-9 and TRBJ2-2): DTGVSQNPRHKITKRGQNVTFRCDPISEHNRLYWYRQTLGQGPEFLTYFQNEAQLEKSRLLSDRFSAERPKGSFSTLEIQRTEQGDSAMYLCATSAGTGELFFGEGSRLTVL.